Below are 7 T cell receptor beta chains sequenced from a single sample in a study of T cell repertoires in cytomegalovirus infection. Antigens of these TCRs are unknown. TCRdb redid the calling of the reads with MiXCR, one entry per CDR3 protein. This table holds approximately 990,000 distinct CDR3 sequences, approximately 30% found once. This specimen was cultured CD8+ T cells from PBMCs, taken from culture after CMV antigen stimulation. The receptors derive from a human donor in good health (CMV status not recorded). Some clones in this sample may be carry-over from other donors' samples.

The table lists this clonotype with a few counts. This chain joins TRBV7-8 and TRBJ1-1; 9 bases map to TRBD1. This CDR3 comprises 16 residues. With V trimmed by 4 bases and J by 5 bases, 11 bases remained unmatched. The germline V gene has CDR1 SGHVS and CDR2 FQNEAQ. CDR3 residues: CASSSRSYRGLTEAFF. As DNA, the CDR3 is TGTGCCAGCAGCTCGCGCTCTTACAGGGGGCTTACTGAAGCTTTCTTT.

The chain's CDR3 is CASSFSRGPGHEQFF. The DNA for the CDR3 is TGTGCCAGCAGCTTCTCCAGGGGGCCGGGCCATGAGCAGTTCTTC. The chain has TRBV5-4 and TRBJ2-1, with TRBD1 matching over 8 bases. The CDR3 has 15 amino acids. Trimming cost V 2 bases and J 8 bases; bases outside gene matches: 9. CDR1 is SGHNT and CDR2 is YYREEE in the germline V gene (reference sequence).

This clonotype was seen more than once but under ten times. The V gene is TRBV6-1, the J gene TRBJ2-3, with D possibly TRBD1 on 5 matching bases. Trimming left V 8 bases short and J 5 bases short, with 23 bases between. Germline-derived CDR1 and CDR2 are MNHNS and SASEGT. This CDR3 has 16 residues. DNA for the CDR3: TGTGCCAGCCCCCCCTTGGGCAGGGTGTCCGGAGATACGCAGTATTTT. This sequence encodes CASPPLGRVSGDTQYF.

A note on this clonotype: A much larger clonotype is one base distant, so this may be a read error. V gene TRBV6-5 combines with J gene TRBJ1-5; unclear D gene. Germline V gene data show CDR1 as MNHEY and CDR2 as SVGAGI. This CDR3 spans 14 amino acids. The CDR3 nucleotides read TGTGCCAGCAGTTACCGGAATAGCAATCAGTCCCAGCATTTT. Its translation is CASSYRNSNQSQHF.

The gene calls are TRBV19 and TRBJ2-7; D uncertain. The germline V gene has CDR1 LNHDA and CDR2 SQIVND (reference sequence). CDR3 size: 14 residues. V lost 3 bases and J lost 5, with 14 bases in between. The CDR3 reads CASSIVRHKDEQYF. As DNA, the CDR3 is TGTGCCAGTAGTATTGTCCGCCACAAAGACGAGCAGTACTTC.

This clonotype came up many times. V is TRBV7-2 and J is TRBJ1-1, with 8 bases matching TRBD1. V lost 2 bases and J lost 3; bases outside the gene matches: 8. The germline V gene has CDR1 SGHTA and CDR2 FQGNSA. The CDR3 is made up of 16 amino acids. CDR3 coding DNA: TGTGCCAGCAGCTTAAGACAGGGGCCCGTGTACACTGAAGCTTTCTTT. This encodes CASSLRQGPVYTEAFF. The complete variable domain, with remaining parts taken from reference TRBV7-2 and TRBJ1-1, reads GAGVSQSPSNKVTEKGKDVELRCDPISGHTALYWYRQSLGQGLEFLIYFQGNSAPDKSGLPSDRFSAERTGGSVSTLTIQRTQQEDSAVYLCASSLRQGPVYTEAFFGQGTRLTVV.

This clonotype was detected a few times. This chain connects TRBV27 to TRBJ1-5; D unclear. Germline V gene lookup returns CDR1 MNHEY and CDR2 SMNVEV (reference sequence). The V end was cut by 3 bases, the J end by 4 bases, with 10 bases between. The CDR3 is 14 residues long. CDR3 DNA sequence: TGTGCCAGCAGTTTTGGAGGGATGAATCAGCCCCAGCATTTT. This translates into CASSFGGMNQPQHF.